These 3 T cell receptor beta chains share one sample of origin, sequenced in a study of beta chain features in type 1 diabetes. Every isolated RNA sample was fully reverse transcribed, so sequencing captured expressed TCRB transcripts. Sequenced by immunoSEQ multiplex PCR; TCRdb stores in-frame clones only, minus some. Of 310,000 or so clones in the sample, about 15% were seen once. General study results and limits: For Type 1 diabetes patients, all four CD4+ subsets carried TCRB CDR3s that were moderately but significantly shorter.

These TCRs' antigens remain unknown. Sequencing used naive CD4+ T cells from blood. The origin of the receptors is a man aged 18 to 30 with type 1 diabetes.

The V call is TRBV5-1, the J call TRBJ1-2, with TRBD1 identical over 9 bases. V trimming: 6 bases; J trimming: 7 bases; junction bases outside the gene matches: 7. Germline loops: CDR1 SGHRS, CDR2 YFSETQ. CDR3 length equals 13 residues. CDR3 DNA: TGCGCCAGCACGGGACAGGGAAGTGCTGGCTACACCTTC. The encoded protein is CASTGQGSAGYTF.

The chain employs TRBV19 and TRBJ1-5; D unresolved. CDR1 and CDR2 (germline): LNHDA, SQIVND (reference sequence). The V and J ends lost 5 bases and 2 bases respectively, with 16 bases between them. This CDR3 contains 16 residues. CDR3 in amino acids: CASSRDGPDGNQPQHF. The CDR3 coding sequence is TGTGCCAGTAGTCGGGATGGACCGGATGGCAATCAGCCCCAGCATTTT. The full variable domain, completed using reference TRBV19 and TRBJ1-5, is DGGITQSPKYLFRKEGQNVTLSCEQNLNHDAMYWYRQDPGQGLRLIYYSQIVNDFQKGDIAEGYSVSREKKESFPLTVTSAQKNPTAFYLCASSRDGPDGNQPQHFGDGTRLSIL.

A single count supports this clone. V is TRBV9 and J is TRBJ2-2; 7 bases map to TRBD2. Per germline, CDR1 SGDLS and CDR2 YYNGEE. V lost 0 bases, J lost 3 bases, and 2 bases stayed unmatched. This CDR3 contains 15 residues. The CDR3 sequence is CASSVGGGYTGELFF. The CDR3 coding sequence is TGTGCCAGCAGCGTAGGGGGGGGGTACACCGGGGAGCTGTTTTTT.